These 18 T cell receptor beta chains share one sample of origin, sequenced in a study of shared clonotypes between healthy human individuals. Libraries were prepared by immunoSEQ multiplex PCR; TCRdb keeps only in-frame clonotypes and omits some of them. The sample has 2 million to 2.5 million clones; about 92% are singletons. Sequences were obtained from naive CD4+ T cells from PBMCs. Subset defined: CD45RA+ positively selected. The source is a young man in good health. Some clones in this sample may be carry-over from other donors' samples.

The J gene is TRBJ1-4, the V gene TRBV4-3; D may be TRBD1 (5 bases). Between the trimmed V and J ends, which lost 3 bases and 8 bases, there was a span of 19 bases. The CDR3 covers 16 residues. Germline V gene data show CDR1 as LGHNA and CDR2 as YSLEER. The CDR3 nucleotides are TGCGCCAGCAGCCAGACTCTGACAGCGACTGGGGAAAAACTGTTTTTT. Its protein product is CASSQTLTATGEKLFF.

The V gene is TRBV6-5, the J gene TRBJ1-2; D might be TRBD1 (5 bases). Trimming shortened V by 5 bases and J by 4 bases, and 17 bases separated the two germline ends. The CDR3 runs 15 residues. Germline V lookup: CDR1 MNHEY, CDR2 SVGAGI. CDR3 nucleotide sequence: TGTGCCAGCAGTGCCCCAGGGCAGGGCGCCTATGGCTACACCTTC. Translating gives CASSAPGQGAYGYTF.

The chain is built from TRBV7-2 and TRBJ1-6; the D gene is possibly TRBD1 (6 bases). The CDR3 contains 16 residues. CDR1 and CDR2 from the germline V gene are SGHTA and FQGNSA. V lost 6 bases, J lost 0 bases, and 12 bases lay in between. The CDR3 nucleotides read TGTGCCAGCAGGGGGGACACGAGCTCCTATAATTCACCCCTCCACTTT. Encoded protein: CASRGDTSSYNSPLHF.

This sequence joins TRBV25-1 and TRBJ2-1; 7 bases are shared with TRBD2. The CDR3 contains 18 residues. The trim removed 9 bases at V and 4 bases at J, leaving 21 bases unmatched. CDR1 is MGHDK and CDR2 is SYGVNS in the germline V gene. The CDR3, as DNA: TGTGCCAGTCATCCGGCGGGAGCGGTGGGAGGCCCGTACAATGAGCAGTTCTTC. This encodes CASHPAGAVGGPYNEQFF. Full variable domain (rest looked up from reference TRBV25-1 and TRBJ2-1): EADIYQTPRYLVIGTGKKITLECSQTMGHDKMYWYQQDPGMELHLIHYSYGVNSTEKGDLSSESTVSRIRTEHFPLTLESARPSHTSQYLCASHPAGAVGGPYNEQFFGPGTRLTVL.

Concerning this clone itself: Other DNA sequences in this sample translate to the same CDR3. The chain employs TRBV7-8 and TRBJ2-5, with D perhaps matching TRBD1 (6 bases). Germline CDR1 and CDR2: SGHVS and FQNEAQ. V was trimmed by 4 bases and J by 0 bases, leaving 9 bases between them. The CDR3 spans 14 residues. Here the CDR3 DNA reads TGTGCCAGCAGCTCTGGACAGTACCAAGAGACCCAGTACTTC. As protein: CASSSGQYQETQYF.

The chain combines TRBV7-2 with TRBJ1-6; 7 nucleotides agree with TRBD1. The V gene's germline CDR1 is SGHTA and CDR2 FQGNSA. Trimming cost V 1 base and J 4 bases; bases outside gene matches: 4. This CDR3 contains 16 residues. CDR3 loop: CASSLEARGYNSPLHF. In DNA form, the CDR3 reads TGTGCCAGCAGCTTAGAGGCCAGGGGGTATAATTCACCCCTCCACTTT.

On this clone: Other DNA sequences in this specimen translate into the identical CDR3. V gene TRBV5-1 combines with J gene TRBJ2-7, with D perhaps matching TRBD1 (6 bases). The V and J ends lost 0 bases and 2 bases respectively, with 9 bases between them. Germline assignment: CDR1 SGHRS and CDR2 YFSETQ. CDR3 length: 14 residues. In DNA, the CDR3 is TGCGCCAGCAGCTTGGGACAGGATCCCTACGAGCAGTACTTC. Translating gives CASSLGQDPYEQYF.

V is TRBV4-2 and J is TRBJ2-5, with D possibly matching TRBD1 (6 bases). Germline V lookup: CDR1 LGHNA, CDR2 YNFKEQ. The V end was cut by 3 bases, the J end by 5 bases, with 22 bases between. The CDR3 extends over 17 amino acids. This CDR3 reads CASSQTLPGQGRETQYF. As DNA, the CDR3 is TGTGCCAGCAGCCAGACCCTTCCGGGACAAGGGCGGGAGACCCAGTACTTC.

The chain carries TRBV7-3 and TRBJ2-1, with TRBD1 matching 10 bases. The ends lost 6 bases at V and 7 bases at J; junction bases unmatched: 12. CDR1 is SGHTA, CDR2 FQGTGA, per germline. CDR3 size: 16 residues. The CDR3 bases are TGTGCCAGCAGGCTCCCGGGACAGGGGACGGGGAATGAGCAGTTCTTC. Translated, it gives CASRLPGQGTGNEQFF.

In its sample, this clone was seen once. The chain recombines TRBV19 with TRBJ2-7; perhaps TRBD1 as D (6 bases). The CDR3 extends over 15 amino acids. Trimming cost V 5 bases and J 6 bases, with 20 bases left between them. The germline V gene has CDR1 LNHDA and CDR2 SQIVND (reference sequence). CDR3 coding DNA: TGTGCCAGTAGTCTAGGACAGCCAGGGGTTTCCGAGCAGTACTTC. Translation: CASSLGQPGVSEQYF.

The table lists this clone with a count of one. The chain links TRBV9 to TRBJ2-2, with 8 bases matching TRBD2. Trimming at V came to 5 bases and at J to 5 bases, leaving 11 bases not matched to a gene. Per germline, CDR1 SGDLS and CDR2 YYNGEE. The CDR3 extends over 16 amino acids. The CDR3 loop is CASRGQPGLDTGELFF. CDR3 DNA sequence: TGTGCCAGCAGAGGCCAGCCGGGACTAGATACCGGGGAGCTGTTTTTT. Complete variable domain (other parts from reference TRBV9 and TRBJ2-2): DSGVTQTPKHLITATGQRVTLRCSPRSGDLSVYWYQQSLDQGLQFLIQYYNGEERAKGNILERFSAQQFPDLHSELNLSSLELGDSALYFCASRGQPGLDTGELFFGEGSRLTVL.

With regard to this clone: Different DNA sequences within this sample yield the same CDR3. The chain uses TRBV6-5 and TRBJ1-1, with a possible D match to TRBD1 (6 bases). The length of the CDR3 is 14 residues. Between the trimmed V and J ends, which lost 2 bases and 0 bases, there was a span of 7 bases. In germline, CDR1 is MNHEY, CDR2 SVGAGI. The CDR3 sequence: CASSYGGLNTEAFF. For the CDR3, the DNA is TGTGCCAGCAGTTACGGGGGGCTGAACACTGAAGCTTTCTTT.

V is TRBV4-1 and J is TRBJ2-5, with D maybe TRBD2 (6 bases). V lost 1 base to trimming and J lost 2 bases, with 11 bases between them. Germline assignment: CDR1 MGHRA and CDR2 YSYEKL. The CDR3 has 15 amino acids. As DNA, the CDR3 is TGCGCCAGCAGCCAAGCGAGTCTAGCGCAAGAGACCCAGTACTTC. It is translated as CASSQASLAQETQYF.

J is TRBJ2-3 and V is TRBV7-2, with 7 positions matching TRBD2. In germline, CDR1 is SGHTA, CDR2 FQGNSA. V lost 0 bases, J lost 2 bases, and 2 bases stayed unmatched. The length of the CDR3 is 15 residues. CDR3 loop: CASSLARDYTDTQYF. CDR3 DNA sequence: TGTGCCAGCAGCTTAGCTAGGGACTACACAGATACGCAGTATTTT.

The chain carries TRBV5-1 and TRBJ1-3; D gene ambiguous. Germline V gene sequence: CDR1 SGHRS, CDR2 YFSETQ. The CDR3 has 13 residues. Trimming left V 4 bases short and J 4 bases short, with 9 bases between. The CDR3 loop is CASSPQGGNTIYF. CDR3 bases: TGCGCCAGCAGCCCCCAAGGAGGAAACACCATATATTTT.

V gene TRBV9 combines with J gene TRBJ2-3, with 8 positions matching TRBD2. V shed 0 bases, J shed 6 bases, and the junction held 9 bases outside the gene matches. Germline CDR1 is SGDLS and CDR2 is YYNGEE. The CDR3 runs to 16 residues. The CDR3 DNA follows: TGTGCCAGCAGCGTAGGTGTTAGCGGGATCGGGGATACGCAGTATTTT. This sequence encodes CASSVGVSGIGDTQYF.

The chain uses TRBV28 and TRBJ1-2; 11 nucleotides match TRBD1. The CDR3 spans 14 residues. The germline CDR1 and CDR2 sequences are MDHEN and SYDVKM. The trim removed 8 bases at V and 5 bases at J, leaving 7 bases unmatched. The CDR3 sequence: CASGQGAFGYGYTF. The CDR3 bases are TGTGCCAGCGGACAGGGGGCATTCGGGTATGGCTACACCTTC.

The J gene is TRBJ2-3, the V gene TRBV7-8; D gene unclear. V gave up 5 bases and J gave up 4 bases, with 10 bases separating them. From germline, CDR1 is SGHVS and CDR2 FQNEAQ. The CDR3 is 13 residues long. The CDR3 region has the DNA TGTGCCAGCAGCGCCTTAAGGTCAGATACGCAGTATTTT. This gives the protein CASSALRSDTQYF. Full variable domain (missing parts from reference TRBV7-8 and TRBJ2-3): GAGVSQSPRYKVAKRGQDVALRCDPISGHVSLFWYQQALGQGPEFLTYFQNEAQLDKSGLPSDRFFAERPEGSVSTLKIQRTQQEDSAVYLCASSALRSDTQYFGPGTRLTVL.